Listed below are T cell receptor beta chains from one sample, sequenced in a study of CD8+ T cells in alopecia areata. The table came from immunoSEQ multiplex PCR; TCRdb's copy has only in-frame clones and leaves some out. Of 75,000 to 100,000 clones listed, around 38% were seen once; the top ten hold about 1.2%. The sequenced material came from CD4+ T cells sorted from blood. Receptors were obtained from a human donor with alopecia areata. The CDR3 runs from the conserved cysteine through the conserved F or W. D genes are given only for firm matches. For some rows the clone size is stated as once, few or many, or as a class when expanded; others skip it.

CDR3 length,D gene,J gene,V gene,clone size,CDR3 protein,CDR3 DNA
15,TRBD2,TRBJ2-1,TRBV6-1,-,CASSEITSGRNEQFF,TGTGCCAGCAGTGAAATAACTAGCGGGAGAAATGAGCAGTTCTTC
13,TRBD1,TRBJ1-5,TRBV2,-,CASSARGEAPQHF,TGTGCCAGCAGTGCCAGGGGGGAGGCGCCCCAGCATTTT
13,-,TRBJ2-3,TRBV2,-,CASSWLLTDTQYF,TGTGCCAGCAGTTGGCTGCTCACAGATACGCAGTATTTT
16,TRBD2,TRBJ2-1,TRBV5-1,few,CASSLLTTSGNNEQFF,TGCGCCAGCAGCTTGTTAACTACTAGCGGGAACAATGAGCAGTTCTTC
18,TRBD2,TRBJ2-1,TRBV7-2,-,CASSPEGLAGGSYNEQFF,TGTGCCAGCAGCCCCGAGGGACTAGCGGGAGGCTCCTACAATGAGCAGTTCTTC
14,-,TRBJ2-2,TRBV25-1,-,CASSETGYTGELFF,TGTGCCAGCAGTGAAACAGGGTACACCGGGGAGCTGTTTTTT
15,-,TRBJ2-6,TRBV11-2,-,CASTRGFSGANVLTF,TGTGCCAGCACTCGGGGCTTTTCTGGGGCCAACGTCCTGACTTTC
12,-,TRBJ1-4,TRBV7-2,-,CASSLVGEKLFF,TGTGCCAGCAGCTTAGTCGGTGAAAAACTGTTTTTT
13,TRBD1,TRBJ2-7,TRBV11-2,-,CASSSGTGNEQYF,TGTGCCAGCAGTTCCGGGACAGGAAACGAGCAGTACTTC
13,-,TRBJ2-7,TRBV19,few,CASTPTTDYEQYF,TGTGCCAGTACTCCGACTACTGACTACGAGCAGTACTTC
15,-,TRBJ2-1,TRBV30,-,CAWSVSLLPNNEQFF,TGTGCCTGGAGTGTTTCACTCTTACCTAACAATGAGCAGTTCTTC
12,-,TRBJ2-1,TRBV30,-,CAWSVGYNEQFF,TGTGCCTGGAGTGTGGGGTACAATGAGCAGTTCTTC
14,-,TRBJ2-1,TRBV4-2,-,CASSQRDVTNEQFF,TGTGCCAGCAGCCAAAGGGATGTAACCAATGAGCAGTTCTTC
15,TRBD1,TRBJ1-6,TRBV7-8,-,CASSLAQGANSPLHF,TGTGCCAGCAGCTTAGCTCAGGGGGCCAATTCACCCCTCCACTTT
11,TRBD1,TRBJ1-1,TRBV29-1,-,CSVGPGQEAFF,TGCAGCGTTGGACCGGGACAGGAAGCTTTCTTT
15,TRBD1,TRBJ2-7,TRBV18,-,CASSPEWDSPYEQYF,TGTGCCAGCTCACCAGAATGGGACAGCCCGTACGAGCAGTACTTC
17,TRBD1,TRBJ1-2,TRBV7-2,-,CASSLAPWTGSNYGYTF,TGTGCCAGCAGCTTAGCCCCCTGGACAGGGTCAAACTATGGCTACACCTTC
14,TRBD1,TRBJ2-7,TRBV19,-,CASSITGQDYEQYF,TGTGCCAGTAGTATTACAGGACAGGACTACGAGCAGTACTTC
10,-,TRBJ1-1,TRBV30,-,CAWSGREAFF,TGTGCCTGGTCGGGCAGAGAAGCTTTCTTT
16,TRBD2,TRBJ2-1,TRBV7-9,few,CASSLDIAGGYNEQFF,TGTGCCAGCAGCTTAGATATAGCGGGAGGCTACAATGAGCAGTTCTTC
13,-,TRBJ2-2,TRBV29-1,-,CSVEVLGGGELFF,TGCAGCGTTGAAGTACTAGGGGGCGGGGAGCTGTTTTTT
14,-,TRBJ1-2,TRBV5-1,few,CASSLGITHIGYTF,TGCGCCAGCAGCTTGGGTATTACCCACATCGGCTACACCTTC
15,-,TRBJ2-1,TRBV7-8,-,CASSLATLGGNEQFF,TGTGCCAGCAGCTTAGCCACACTGGGCGGCAATGAGCAGTTCTTC
14,-,TRBJ2-7,TRBV6-6,few,CASSLTSGSYEQYF,TGTGCCAGCTCGCTCACTTCGGGATCCTACGAGCAGTACTTC
15,-,TRBJ2-4,TRBV5-1,-,CASSPTSVAKNIQYF,TGCGCCAGCAGCCCAACGTCCGTAGCCAAAAACATTCAGTACTTC
15,TRBD2,TRBJ2-3,TRBV2,-,CASKRLAGGPDTQYF,TGTGCCAGCAAGAGACTAGCGGGAGGGCCAGATACGCAGTATTTT
14,TRBD2,TRBJ2-5,TRBV6-5,-,CASSYGTTRETQYF,TGTGCCAGCAGTTACGGGACTACTCGAGAGACCCAGTACTTC
14,-,TRBJ1-1,TRBV29-1,-,CSVGVRALNTEAFF,TGCAGCGTGGGGGTGAGGGCTTTGAACACTGAAGCTTTCTTT
12,-,TRBJ2-5,TRBV7-2,few,CASSLIPETQYF,TGTGCCAGCAGCTTAATTCCGGAGACCCAGTACTTC
16,TRBD1,TRBJ1-1,TRBV4-1,few,CASSQYTDRVNTEAFF,TGCGCCAGCAGCCAATACACCGACAGGGTGAACACTGAAGCTTTCTTT
15,TRBD2,TRBJ2-1,TRBV7-9,-,CASRDTSGGYNEQFF,TGTGCCAGCAGAGATACTAGCGGGGGTTACAATGAGCAGTTCTTC
14,TRBD1,TRBJ2-3,TRBV7-9,many,CASSPGGNTDTQYF,TGTGCCAGCAGCCCAGGGGGCAACACAGATACGCAGTATTTT
13,-,TRBJ1-5,TRBV30,once,CAWSEQGNQPQHF,TGTGCCTGGAGTGAACAGGGCAATCAGCCCCAGCATTTT
13,TRBD1,TRBJ1-2,TRBV7-2,-,CASSFQGQRGYTF,TGTGCCAGCAGCTTTCAGGGACAGCGGGGCTACACCTTC
10,-,TRBJ1-2,TRBV29-1,few,CSVASGGYTF,TGCAGCGTTGCGTCAGGTGGCTACACCTTC
18,-,TRBJ2-6,TRBV6-1,-,CASSDVAWEQSRANVLTF,TGTGCCAGCAGTGACGTCGCGTGGGAACAAAGTCGGGCCAACGTCCTGACTTTC
13,-,TRBJ1-5,TRBV4-3,-,CASSLHLDQPQHF,TGCGCCAGCAGCCTACACTTGGATCAGCCCCAGCATTTT
16,-,TRBJ2-1,TRBV5-6,few,CASSLVGGSSYNEQFF,TGTGCCAGCAGCTTGGTAGGGGGGAGCTCCTACAATGAGCAGTTCTTC
15,-,TRBJ2-6,TRBV5-1,few,CASSLGNSGANVLTF,TGCGCCAGCAGCTTGGGGAACTCTGGGGCCAACGTCCTGACTTTC
15,-,TRBJ2-1,TRBV27,-,CASFTRVNSYNEQFF,TGTGCCAGCTTTACCAGGGTAAACTCCTACAATGAGCAGTTCTTC
16,TRBD2,TRBJ2-2,TRBV5-4,-,CASSLGLAGATGELFF,TGTGCCAGCAGCTTGGGACTAGCGGGGGCCACCGGGGAGCTGTTTTTT
14,TRBD1,TRBJ2-1,TRBV5-1,-,CASSGKTGFDEQFF,TGCGCCAGCAGCGGAAAGACAGGGTTCGATGAGCAGTTCTTC
13,-,TRBJ1-5,TRBV28,few,CATTARGKQPQHF,TGTGCCACCACCGCCCGGGGCAAACAGCCCCAGCATTTT
12,-,TRBJ2-5,TRBV30,-,CARLVYQETQYF,TGTGCCAGACTTGTTTACCAAGAGACCCAGTACTTC
15,TRBD1,TRBJ1-4,TRBV30,-,CAWRARDRFNEKLFF,TGTGCCTGGAGGGCCCGGGACAGATTTAATGAAAAACTGTTTTTT
16,TRBD2,TRBJ2-1,TRBV4-2,few,CASSQEPTGGYNEQFF,TGTGCCAGCAGCCAAGAACCGACGGGAGGCTACAATGAGCAGTTCTTC
15,-,TRBJ2-3,TRBV15,-,CATSRDGISTDTQYF,TGTGCCACCAGCAGAGACGGGATTAGCACAGATACGCAGTATTTT
15,-,TRBJ2-5,TRBV4-2,few,CASSQGTQGGETQYF,TGTGCCAGCAGCCAAGGGACACAAGGAGGAGAGACCCAGTACTTC
13,TRBD2,TRBJ2-7,TRBV2,-,CASSVAGVGEQYF,TGTGCCAGCAGTGTAGCGGGAGTGGGCGAGCAGTACTTC
15,-,TRBJ2-5,TRBV9,-,CASSVGGTSQETQYF,TGTGCCAGCAGCGTAGGTGGGACAAGCCAAGAGACCCAGTACTTC
14,-,TRBJ2-3,TRBV5-1,few,CASSIRTGTDTQYF,TGCGCCAGCAGCATCCGGACAGGCACAGATACGCAGTATTTT
15,TRBD2,TRBJ2-3,TRBV29-1,-,CSVAGLAGSTDTQYF,TGCAGCGTTGCGGGACTAGCGGGGAGCACAGATACGCAGTATTTT
12,-,TRBJ1-1,TRBV30,few,CAWRDPNTEAFF,TGTGCCTGGAGGGACCCAAACACTGAAGCTTTCTTT
15,-,TRBJ2-1,TRBV7-9,few,CASSPRTSYYNEQFF,TGTGCCAGCAGCCCGCGGACTTCCTACTACAATGAGCAGTTCTTC
11,-,TRBJ2-1,TRBV30,-,CAWRDVDEQFF,TGTGCCTGGAGAGACGTGGATGAGCAGTTCTTC
14,TRBD2,TRBJ2-7,TRBV4-2,-,CASSQMRLADERYF,TGTGCCAGCAGCCAAATGAGACTAGCGGACGAAAGGTACTTC
12,-,TRBJ2-1,TRBV18,-,CASSPADGEQFF,TGTGCCAGCTCACCAGCGGACGGTGAGCAGTTCTTC
16,-,TRBJ2-2,TRBV30,once,CAWRGSSNLNTGELFF,TGTGCCTGGAGGGGATCTTCAAACCTAAACACCGGGGAGCTGTTTTTT